These T cell receptor beta chains were read from a single sample in a study of T cell responses to AZD1222 COVID-19 vaccine. Using immunoSEQ multiplex PCR, the repertoire was profiled, and TCRdb retains in-frame clones only, with some absent. The sample lists 180,000 or so clones, approximately 91% seen once, with approximately 1.8% in the top ten. The input for sequencing was peripheral blood, taken 28 days after the second AZD1222 dose. The source is an adult who received the AZD1222 COVID-19 vaccine. Each CDR3 is given with its conserved first and last residue. The D gene is left open where the match is weak. The size entry is marked missing in some rows and otherwise reads once, few, many or a size class.

V gene	J gene	clone size	D gene	CDR3 protein	CDR3 DNA
TRBV18	TRBJ2-5	.	TRBD1	CASSPSDRATQYF	TGTGCCAGCTCACCCTCGGACAGGGCAACCCAGTACTTC
TRBV9	TRBJ1-3	.	TRBD1	CASSAGGQGYLGNTIYF	TGTGCCAGCAGCGCAGGCGGACAGGGCTATCTCGGAAACACCATATATTTT
TRBV7-7	TRBJ1-4	.	.	CASSPDSSTNEKLFF	TGTGCCAGCAGCCCCGACAGTTCCACGAATGAAAAACTGTTTTTT
TRBV6-5	TRBJ1-1	.	.	CASSYSWGENTEAFF	TGTGCCAGCAGTTACTCGTGGGGGGAGAACACTGAAGCTTTCTTT
TRBV6-5	TRBJ1-1	.	.	CASSPRGNTEAFF	TGTGCCAGCAGCCCCAGAGGGAACACTGAAGCTTTCTTT
TRBV6-5	TRBJ2-7	.	.	CASSYSSDEQYF	TGTGCCAGCAGTTACTCATCCGACGAGCAGTACTTC
TRBV2	TRBJ1-3	.	.	CASSETRGVGNTIYF	TGTGCCAGCAGTGAGACGAGGGGAGTTGGAAACACCATATATTTT
TRBV12-3/TRBV12-4	TRBJ1-5	.	.	CASRSGGIGPQHF	TGTGCCAGCAGAAGTGGCGGGATAGGGCCCCAGCATTTT
TRBV11-2	TRBJ1-2	.	TRBD1	CASSHPGQGAGYYGYTF	TGTGCCAGCAGCCACCCGGGACAGGGGGCCGGATACTATGGCTACACCTTC
TRBV19	TRBJ2-1	.	TRBD2	CASSNGRTRSSYNEQFF	TGTGCCAGTAGCAACGGACGGACTAGATCGTCCTACAATGAGCAGTTCTTC
TRBV27	TRBJ1-2	.	.	CASSFTGHNSNYGYTF	TGTGCCAGCAGTTTCACTGGACACAATTCTAACTATGGCTACACCTTC
TRBV19	TRBJ1-6	.	.	CASSIGRNSPLHF	TGTGCCAGTAGTATAGGAAGGAATTCACCCCTCCACTTT
TRBV10-3	TRBJ1-6	.	.	CAISESSYNSPLHF	TGTGCCATCAGTGAAAGCTCCTATAATTCACCCCTCCACTTT
TRBV4-1	TRBJ1-5	.	TRBD1	CASSRGQGSLRQPQHF	TGCGCCAGCAGCCGGGGACAGGGGAGCCTTCGTCAGCCCCAGCATTTT
TRBV6-6	TRBJ1-2	.	.	CASTGPNYGYTF	TGTGCCAGCACGGGACCAAACTATGGCTACACCTTC
TRBV9	TRBJ2-7	.	TRBD1	CASSTGGQDISYEQYF	TGTGCCAGCAGCACCGGGGGACAGGACATCTCCTACGAGCAGTACTTC
TRBV14	TRBJ2-1	once	.	CASSQTTGGGQFF	TGTGCCAGCAGCCAAACGACAGGAGGGGGGCAGTTCTTC
TRBV5-1	TRBJ2-2	.	TRBD1	CASSLEAGGAGTGELFF	TGCGCCAGCAGCTTGGAGGCAGGGGGCGCTGGCACCGGGGAGCTGTTTTTT
TRBV28	TRBJ1-5	.	.	CASRPGGLNQPQHF	TGTGCCAGCAGGCCCGGGGGACTCAATCAGCCCCAGCATTTT
TRBV7-3	TRBJ2-3	.	.	CASSAGSHNTDTQYF	TGTGCCAGCAGTGCAGGCTCTCACAACACAGATACGCAGTATTTT
TRBV21-1	TRBJ1-2	.	.	CARWRQGASCGYTF	TGTGCCAGGTGGAGACAGGGGGCATCTTGTGGCTACACCTTC
TRBV4-2	TRBJ1-2	.	TRBD1	CASSLGQGDGYTF	TGTGCCAGCAGCCTTGGACAGGGAGATGGCTACACCTTC